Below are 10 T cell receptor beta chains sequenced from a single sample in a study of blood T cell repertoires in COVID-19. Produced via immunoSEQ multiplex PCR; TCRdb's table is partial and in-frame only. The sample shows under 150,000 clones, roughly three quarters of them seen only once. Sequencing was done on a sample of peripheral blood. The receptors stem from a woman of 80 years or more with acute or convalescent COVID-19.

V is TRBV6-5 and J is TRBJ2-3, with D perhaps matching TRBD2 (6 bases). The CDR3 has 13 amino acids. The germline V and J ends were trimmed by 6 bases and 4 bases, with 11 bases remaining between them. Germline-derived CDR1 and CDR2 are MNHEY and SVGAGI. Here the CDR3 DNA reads TGTGCCAGCAGGGAGACTAGTCCAGATACGCAGTATTTT. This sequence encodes CASRETSPDTQYF.

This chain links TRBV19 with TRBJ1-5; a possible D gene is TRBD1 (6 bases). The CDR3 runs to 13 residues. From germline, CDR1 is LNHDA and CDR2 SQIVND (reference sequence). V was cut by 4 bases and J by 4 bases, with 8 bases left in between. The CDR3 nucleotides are TGTGCCAGTAGTAGGACAGCGAATCAGCCCCAGCATTTT. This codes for CASSRTANQPQHF.

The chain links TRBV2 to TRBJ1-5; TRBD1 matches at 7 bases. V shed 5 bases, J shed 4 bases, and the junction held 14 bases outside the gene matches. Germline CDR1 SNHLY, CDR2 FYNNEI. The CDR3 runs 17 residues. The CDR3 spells CASSLSYLTGSNQPQHF. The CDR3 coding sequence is TGTGCCAGCAGTCTCTCCTACTTGACAGGGTCAAATCAGCCCCAGCATTTT.

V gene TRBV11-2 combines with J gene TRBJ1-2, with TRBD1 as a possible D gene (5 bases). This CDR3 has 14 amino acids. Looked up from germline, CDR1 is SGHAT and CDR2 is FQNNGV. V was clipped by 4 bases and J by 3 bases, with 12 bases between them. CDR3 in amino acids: CASSSTWGDYGYTF. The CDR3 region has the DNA TGTGCCAGCAGCTCGACCTGGGGCGACTATGGCTACACCTTC.

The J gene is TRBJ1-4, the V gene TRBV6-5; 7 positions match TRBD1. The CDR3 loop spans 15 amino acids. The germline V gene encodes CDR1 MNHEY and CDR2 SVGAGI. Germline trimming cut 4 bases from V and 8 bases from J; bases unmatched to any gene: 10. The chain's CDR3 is CASSSTGKVGEKLFF. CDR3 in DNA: TGTGCCAGCAGTTCGACAGGGAAGGTTGGCGAAAAACTGTTTTTT.

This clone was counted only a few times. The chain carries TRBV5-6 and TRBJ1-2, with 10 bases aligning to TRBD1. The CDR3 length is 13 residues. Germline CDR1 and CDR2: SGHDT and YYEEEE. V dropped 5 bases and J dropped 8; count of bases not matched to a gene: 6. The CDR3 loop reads CASSFGQGEGYTF. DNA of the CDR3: TGTGCCAGCAGTTTTGGACAGGGGGAGGGCTACACCTTC.

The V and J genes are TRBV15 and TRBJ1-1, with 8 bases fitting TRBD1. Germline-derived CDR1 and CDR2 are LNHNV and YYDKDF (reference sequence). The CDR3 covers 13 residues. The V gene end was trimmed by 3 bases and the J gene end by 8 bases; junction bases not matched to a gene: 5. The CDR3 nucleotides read TGTGCCACCAGCAGGGACAGGACAGGGGAAGCTTTCTTT. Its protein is CATSRDRTGEAFF.

This CDR3 reads CASSSSGEPYGYTF. In DNA form, the CDR3 reads TGTGCCAGCAGTTCAAGCGGAGAGCCGTATGGCTACACCTTC. The rearrangement joins TRBV2 to TRBJ1-2, with D hard to call. V dropped 5 bases and J dropped 5 bases, with 15 bases sitting between them. The CDR3 has 14 residues. Germline CDR1 SNHLY, CDR2 FYNNEI.

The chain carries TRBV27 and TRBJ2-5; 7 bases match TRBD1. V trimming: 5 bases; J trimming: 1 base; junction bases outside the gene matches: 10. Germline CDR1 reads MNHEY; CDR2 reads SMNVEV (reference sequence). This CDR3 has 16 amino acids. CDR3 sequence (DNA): TGTGCCAGCAGTCCTGGGACAGCAAGGGCCCAAGAGACCCAGTACTTC. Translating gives CASSPGTARAQETQYF.

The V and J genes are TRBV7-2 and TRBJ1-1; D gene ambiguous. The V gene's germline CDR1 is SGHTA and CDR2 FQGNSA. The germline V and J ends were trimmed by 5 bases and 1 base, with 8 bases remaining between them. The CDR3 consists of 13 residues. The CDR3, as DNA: TGTGCCAGCAGCCCTCTGAGGAACACTGAAGCTTTCTTT. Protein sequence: CASSPLRNTEAFF.